One and the same sample provided the 32 T cell receptor beta chains below, sequenced in a study of cytomegalovirus exposure and HLA in healthy donors. 13 Jbeta primers and 60 Vbeta primers were used for the PCR. Clones were read by immunoSEQ multiplex PCR, and TCRdb kept only the in-frame ones, dropping some. This repertoire shows roughly 200,000 clones, around four fifths found once; its top ten account for roughly 1.7%. The sample comprised PBMCs. Source of these receptors: a man aged 35-49 years in good health and CMV-seropositive.

This clone has a handful of counts. The chain has TRBV6-5 and TRBJ2-2; D is ambiguous. The CDR3 contains 14 residues. Germline assignment: CDR1 MNHEY and CDR2 SVGAGI. With 8 bases removed from V and 3 bases from J, the gap between germline ends came to 13 bases. CDR3 sequence: CASSAPRDTGELFF. The CDR3 DNA reads as TGTGCCAGCTCCGCCCCCCGCGACACCGGGGAGCTGTTTTTT.

This chain uses TRBV7-9 with TRBJ2-7; 9 bases fit TRBD2. The CDR3 runs to 15 residues. Germline-derived CDR1 and CDR2 are SEHNR and FQNEAQ (reference sequence). V lost 7 bases, J lost 2 bases, and 9 bases stayed unmatched. This chain's CDR3 is CASTKEASGTYEQYF. DNA for the CDR3: TGTGCCAGCACCAAGGAAGCTAGCGGGACCTACGAGCAGTACTTC.

This clone was observed a few times. CDR3 in amino acids: CAIRKKLAGELDTQYF. As DNA, the CDR3 is TGTGCCATCAGGAAAAAACTAGCGGGAGAGTTGGATACGCAGTATTTT. The chain employs TRBV10-3 and TRBJ2-3; 11 positions match TRBD2. Losses at the gene ends were 6 bases for V and 6 bases for J; bases not matched to a gene: 11. In germline, CDR1 is ENHRY, CDR2 SYGVKD. The CDR3 runs to 16 residues.

V and J are TRBV9 and TRBJ1-2; 8 bases align to TRBD1. This CDR3 is 14 amino acids long. Germline values: CDR1 SGDLS, CDR2 YYNGEE. V shed 3 bases, J shed 0 bases, and the junction held 1 base outside the gene matches. The CDR3 spells CASSGTGTNYGYTF. The CDR3 DNA is TGTGCCAGCAGCGGGACAGGGACTAACTATGGCTACACCTTC.

The J gene is TRBJ2-7, the V gene TRBV11-2; the match to TRBD2 covers 11 bases. This CDR3 region has 16 residues. Per germline, CDR1 SGHAT and CDR2 FQNNGV. With 3 bases clipped from V and 6 bases from J, the junction kept 10 bases outside the gene matches. This CDR3 reads CASSFLTSGIQGEQYF. Written as DNA, the CDR3 is TGTGCCAGCAGCTTCCTGACTAGCGGGATACAGGGCGAGCAGTACTTC.

In the case of this clone: The same CDR3 can be traced to other DNA sequences in this sample. The chain couples TRBV2 to TRBJ2-3; no firm D call. The CDR3 spans 11 residues. Trimming took off 3 bases at V and 6 bases at J, with 4 bases between the two ends. CDR1 is SNHLY and CDR2 is FYNNEI in the germline V gene. The CDR3 loop reads CASSDRDTQYF. The CDR3 DNA follows: TGTGCCAGCAGTGACAGGGATACGCAGTATTTT.

V usage is TRBV21-1 and J usage is TRBJ2-5; the table names TRBD1, a call not compared with the DNA. TRBV21-1 is a documented pseudogene. The CDR3 is made up of 17 amino acids. The DNA of the CDR3 is TGTGCCAGCACCCCTCTCCCGGTGGACAGGGGGCAAGAGACCCAGTACTTC. Translated: CASTPLPVDRGQETQYF.

The chain has TRBV9 and TRBJ2-3, with a tentative D call TRBD2 (5 bases). The CDR3 covers 16 residues. V shed 0 bases and J shed 4 bases, with 15 bases lying between them. Germline CDR1 SGDLS, CDR2 YYNGEE. The CDR3 is CASSVGPITSSDTQYF. The CDR3 DNA reads TGTGCCAGCAGCGTAGGGCCCATTACTAGTTCAGATACGCAGTATTTT.

CDR3: CAIRGQGGTGELFF. The CDR3 coding sequence is TGTGCCATCAGAGGACAGGGGGGAACCGGGGAGCTGTTTTTT. This rearrangement joins TRBV10-3 to TRBJ2-2; 10 nucleotides line up with TRBD1. Germline V gene sequence: CDR1 ENHRY, CDR2 SYGVKD. Losses at the gene ends were 6 bases for V and 5 bases for J; bases not matched to a gene: 3. The CDR3 consists of 14 residues.

This chain joins TRBV11-2 and TRBJ2-2; 8 bases align to TRBD1. J gave up 5 bases and V 3 bases, and 2 bases lay outside the gene matches. The CDR3 extends over 14 amino acids. Germline CDR1 reads SGHAT; CDR2 reads FQNNGV. In DNA, the CDR3 is TGTGCCAGCAGCTTCACAGGGGGAACCGGGGAGCTGTTTTTT. Protein product: CASSFTGGTGELFF.

The chain is built from TRBV27 and TRBJ1-1; D unresolved. The germline CDR1 and CDR2 sequences are MNHEY and SMNVEV (reference sequence). The CDR3 covers 11 residues. V was cut by 6 bases and J by 4 bases, with 6 bases left in between. The CDR3 region has the DNA TGTGCCAGCAGGTTCGGCACTGAAGCTTTCTTT. As protein: CASRFGTEAFF.

The chain is built from TRBV5-1 and TRBJ2-7, with TRBD2 matching over 9 bases. The germline V gene has CDR1 SGHRS and CDR2 YFSETQ. This CDR3 has 15 amino acids. J was trimmed by 0 bases and V by 0 bases; bases with no gene match: 1. The CDR3 DNA reads TGCGCCAGCAGCTTGGTTAGCGGGAGCTCCTACGAGCAGTACTTC. Amino acids: CASSLVSGSSYEQYF. Combining the CDR3 with reference TRBV5-1 and TRBJ2-7 gives the whole variable domain KAGVTQTPRYLIKTRGQQVTLSCSPISGHRSVSWYQQTPGQGLQFLFEYFSETQRNKGNFPGRFSGRQFSNSRSEMNVSTLELGDSALYLCASSLVSGSSYEQYFGPGTRLTVT.

V gene TRBV5-1 combines with J gene TRBJ1-4, with a possible D match to TRBD1 (5 bases). Germline V lookup: CDR1 SGHRS, CDR2 YFSETQ. V was pared by 0 bases and J by 4 bases, with 10 bases between. The CDR3 runs to 15 residues. CDR3 sequence: CASSLATDVNEKLFF. The CDR3 DNA follows: TGCGCCAGCAGCTTGGCGACAGACGTTAATGAAAAACTGTTTTTT.

This sequence joins TRBV2 and TRBJ2-2; 7 nucleotides match TRBD1. The CDR3 extends over 17 amino acids. Looked up from germline, CDR1 is SNHLY and CDR2 is FYNNEI. After removal of 0 bases from V and 7 bases from J, the junction contained 11 bases not matched to a gene. CDR3 sequence (DNA): TGTGCCAGCAGTGAAGCTACGGACAGGTTTTTGCACGGGGAGCTGTTTTTT. Translation gives CASSEATDRFLHGELFF.

The chain couples TRBV25-1 to TRBJ1-5; TRBD1 matches 10 bases. The ends lost 3 bases at V and 13 bases at J; junction bases unmatched: 9. There are 14 residues in the CDR3. From germline, CDR1 is MGHDK and CDR2 SYGVNS. The CDR3 reads CASSEGTGARYQHF. The CDR3 DNA reads as TGTGCCAGCAGTGAGGGGACAGGGGCTAGATATCAGCATTTT.

The CDR3 loop reads CASSTVAKNIQYF. CDR3 nucleotides: TGTGCCAGCAGTACGGTAGCCAAAAACATTCAGTACTTC. V gene TRBV2 combines with J gene TRBJ2-4; no firm D call. The CDR3 is made up of 13 amino acids. The V gene lost 5 bases and the J gene lost 0 bases, with 5 bases spanning the gap. Germline assignment: CDR1 SNHLY and CDR2 FYNNEI.

This chain uses TRBV6-1 with TRBJ2-3, with D possibly TRBD1 on 6 matching bases. The CDR3 length is 16 residues. CDR1 is MNHNS and CDR2 is SASEGT in the germline V gene. V shed 2 bases and J shed 2 bases, with 14 bases lying between them. The CDR3 loop reads CASSEHEQGITDTQYF. CDR3 bases: TGTGCCAGCAGTGAACACGAACAGGGCATCACAGATACGCAGTATTTT.

The V and J genes are TRBV6-6 and TRBJ2-4; 10 bases are a match to TRBD1. Germline CDR1 MNHNY, CDR2 SVGAGI (reference sequence). The V gene end was trimmed by 5 bases and the J gene end by 1 base; junction bases not matched to a gene: 5. The CDR3 has 16 residues. The CDR3 reads CASSGQGEVAKNIQYF. The CDR3 region has the DNA TGTGCCAGCAGTGGACAGGGGGAAGTGGCCAAAAACATTCAGTACTTC.

The chain joins TRBV27 to TRBJ2-7, with TRBD1 matching over 7 bases. The CDR3 sequence is 11 residues long. Looked up from germline, CDR1 is MNHEY and CDR2 is SMNVEV (reference sequence). Trimming took 11 bases from V and 3 from J; bases not matched to a gene: 4. This CDR3 reads CAANRGYEQYF. CDR3 DNA sequence: TGTGCCGCCAACAGGGGCTACGAGCAGTACTTC.

The rearrangement joins TRBV11-2 to TRBJ1-3, with 8 bases lining up with TRBD1. Unmatched junction bases numbered 3, after V lost 1 base and J lost 4 bases. The CDR3 is 15 amino acids. Germline V gene data show CDR1 as SGHAT and CDR2 as FQNNGV. The CDR3, as DNA: TGTGCCAGCAGCTTAGGACAGGGGCTCGGAAACACCATATATTTT. Its translation is CASSLGQGLGNTIYF.

This rearrangement joins TRBV6-5 to TRBJ2-1; TRBD1 aligns across 7 bases. V trimming: 4 bases; J trimming: 0 bases; junction bases outside the gene matches: 6. Germline CDR1 and CDR2: MNHEY and SVGAGI. The CDR3 is made up of 16 amino acids. CDR3 loop: CASSWDRLSSYNEQFF. The CDR3 DNA reads as TGTGCCAGCAGTTGGGACAGACTAAGCTCCTACAATGAGCAGTTCTTC.

The chain carries TRBV5-1 and TRBJ1-2; perhaps TRBD1 as D (6 bases). Germline CDR1 and CDR2: SGHRS and YFSETQ. The V gene lost 0 bases and the J gene lost 8 bases, with 11 bases spanning the gap. CDR3 size: 13 residues. The DNA of the CDR3 is TGCGCCAGCAGCTTGGACCCAGGGGTAGGCTACACCTTC. This gives the protein CASSLDPGVGYTF.

This clone was seen a handful of times. The chain is built from TRBV6-1 and TRBJ2-1; no clear D gene. Per the germline V gene, CDR1 is MNHNS and CDR2 is SASEGT. The V end lost 10 bases, the J end lost 4 bases, and 5 bases lay between the germline ends. The CDR3 loop spans 10 amino acids. The CDR3 protein is CATSYNEQFF. For the CDR3, the DNA is TGTGCCACCTCGTACAATGAGCAGTTCTTC.

J is TRBJ1-1 and V is TRBV7-8; D possibly corresponds to TRBD1 (5 bases). The CDR3 consists of 16 residues. CDR1 is SGHVS, CDR2 FQNEAQ, per germline. Trimming removed 2 bases from V and 3 bases from J, with 16 bases in between. CDR3 region: CASSLPRQGGDTEAFF. The CDR3 DNA sequence: TGTGCCAGCAGCTTACCGAGGCAGGGAGGAGACACTGAAGCTTTCTTT.

The chain links TRBV6-1 to TRBJ1-3, with TRBD1 as a possible D gene (5 bases). With 0 bases removed from V and 0 bases from J, the gap between germline ends came to 6 bases. The CDR3 is 15 amino acids. Looked up from germline, CDR1 is MNHNS and CDR2 is SASEGT. CDR3 in DNA: TGTGCCAGCAGTGAAGCCAGGGCCTCTGGAAACACCATATATTTT. Residues: CASSEARASGNTIYF.

The chain joins TRBV27 to TRBJ2-1; the match to TRBD1 covers 8 bases. The CDR3 runs to 13 residues. V gave up 7 bases and J gave up 8 bases; unmatched junction bases: 7. CDR1 and CDR2 from the germline V gene are MNHEY and SMNVEV (reference sequence). CDR3 coding DNA: TGTGCCAGCAAACGGACAGGGTTTGATGAGCAGTTCTTC. Translating it yields CASKRTGFDEQFF.

The chain couples TRBV5-1 to TRBJ2-1; TRBD2 agrees at 8 bases. V trimming: 0 bases; J trimming: 7 bases; junction bases outside the gene matches: 6. Germline CDR1 and CDR2: SGHRS and YFSETQ. The CDR3 is 15 residues long. The CDR3 nucleotides read TGCGCCAGCAGCTTGGGGGGACTAGACCGGAATGAGCAGTTCTTC. Translated: CASSLGGLDRNEQFF.

A note on this clone: Other DNA sequences from this sample encode an identical CDR3 as well. The chain carries TRBV30 and TRBJ2-5, with 9 bases aligning to TRBD1. The CDR3 is 14 residues long. Germline CDR1 and CDR2: GTSNPN and SVGIG (reference sequence). Trimming cost V 0 bases and J 4 bases; bases outside gene matches: 3. The CDR3 region has the DNA TGTGCCTGGAGTGTAGGACAGGGGAGAGAGACCCAGTACTTC. As protein: CAWSVGQGRETQYF. Looking up the rest from reference TRBV30 and TRBJ2-5 gives the full variable domain: SQTIHQWPATLVQPVGSPLSLECTVEGTSNPNLYWYRQAAGRGLQLLFYSVGIGQISSEVPQNLSASRPQDRQFILSSKKLLLSDSGFYLCAWSVGQGRETQYFGPGTRLLVL.

The V gene is TRBV11-2, the J gene TRBJ1-1; possible D gene TRBD1, 6 bases. CDR1 is SGHAT and CDR2 is FQNNGV in the germline V gene. Trimming stripped 5 bases from V and 1 base from J, with 17 bases between. The CDR3 covers 16 residues. The CDR3 nucleotides read TGTGCCAGCAGCCTCAGACAGGCCCTCGGGAACACTGAAGCTTTCTTT. As protein: CASSLRQALGNTEAFF.

Worth noting for this clone: A read error may produce the germline difference seen at one junction end. This chain connects TRBV7-7 to TRBJ2-3; 10 positions agree with TRBD1. The length of the CDR3 is 14 residues. Germline assignment: CDR1 SSHAT and CDR2 FNYEAQ (reference sequence). CDR3 sequence: CASSQTGGADTQYF. CDR3 DNA: TGTGCTAGCAGCCAGACAGGGGGCGCAGATACGCAGTATTTT.

For this clone: Compared with germline, one end of the junction differs, possibly owing to a read error. The V and J genes are TRBV27 and TRBJ2-7; D unclear. Per the germline V gene, CDR1 is MNHEY and CDR2 is SMNVEV (reference sequence). The CDR3 contains 14 residues. CDR3 region: CASSLVPGAYEQYF. The CDR3, as DNA: TGTGCCAGCAGTTTAGTTCCCGGAGCCTACGAGCAGTACTTT.

This CDR3 is CASSRGGFESGNTIYF. DNA for the CDR3: TGTGCCAGCAGCCGTGGGGGGTTTGAATCTGGAAACACCATATATTTT. The chain recombines TRBV7-9 with TRBJ1-3, with a weak D call TRBD1 (5 bases). This CDR3 region has 16 residues. Trimming took 5 bases from V and 1 from J, leaving 15 bases between them. Germline CDR1 reads SEHNR; CDR2 reads FQNEAQ (reference sequence).